The clone carrying this TCR beta chain was seen only once. The germline gives CDR1 SGDLS, CDR2 YYNGEE. This CDR3 has 17 amino acids. V dropped 0 bases and J dropped 3; count of bases not matched to a gene: 7. The data originate from a study of OX40 agonist ivuxolimab in advanced cancers. Study-wide context: Males comprised about 84% of the group, whose mean age was approximately 60 years (range roughly 20 to 90).

Assay used: immunoSEQ multiplex PCR; TCRdb lists only in-frame clones, some missing. Of some 37,000 clones in the sample, roughly 91% are singletons; the top ten hold around 13%. The clonotype originates from an adult with an advanced solid tumor such as melanoma, head and neck, liver or kidney cancer. Sequenced material: CD4+ or CD8+ T cells sorted from blood, taken in a trial of the OX40 agonist ivuxolimab. J is TRBJ1-4 and V is TRBV9; TRBD1 matches at 8 bases. The CDR3 loop is CASSVGGRGHANEKLFF. CDR3 sequence (DNA): TGTGCCAGCAGCGTAGGCGGCAGGGGGCATGCTAATGAAAAACTGTTTTTT.